The present TCR beta chain was sequenced within a study of T-cell memory formation after mild COVID-19. Overall study context: The two donors had largely donor-specific TCR clusters.

This CDR3 region has 16 residues. V shed 3 bases and J 4 bases; nucleotides not matched to a gene: 10. Germline V CDR1 and CDR2: SGHNT, YYREEE (reference sequence). Amplification by 5'RACE using constant-segment primers produced TCR alpha and TCR beta cDNA libraries that carried sample barcodes and UMIs. TCRdb reprocessed the 5' RACE reads via MiXCR and lists one record per CDR3 protein. Of roughly 620,000 distinct CDR3 sequences detected, roughly 18% appear once; the ten largest clones hold around 13%. Study-wide results and limits: The appearance of some responding clones in pre-infection memory suggested that cross-reactive memory joined.

In this sample, this clonotype turned up a few times. Its target is not known. The sample comprised PBMCs or a T cell subset sorted from them (not recorded which). The sequence came from an adult woman who had mild COVID-19 (a few samples of this study predate the infection). Cell type and time point are not known. This chain joins TRBV5-4 and TRBJ2-7, with 10 bases fitting TRBD1. In DNA form, the CDR3 reads TGTGCCAGCAGCTCACTTCCGGGACAGGGGTGGTACGAGCAGTACTTC. This sequence encodes CASSSLPGQGWYEQYF.